This T cell receptor (beta chain) was documented in a study of blood T cell repertoires in COVID-19. V lost 3 bases and J 3 bases, leaving 12 bases between the germline ends. There are 15 residues in the CDR3. Germline V lookup: CDR1 SGHRS, CDR2 YFSETQ. Produced via immunoSEQ multiplex PCR; TCRdb's table is partial and in-frame only. The data hold roughly 200,000 clones, with around 87% observed a single time. The chain carries TRBV5-1 and TRBJ1-4, with unresolved D. The TCR originated in a man aged 50 to 60 with acute or convalescent COVID-19. Material: peripheral blood. The CDR3 DNA reads TGCGCCAGCAGCTGGCAGTGGGCTTCTAATGAAAAACTGTTTTTT. Protein sequence: CASSWQWASNEKLFF.